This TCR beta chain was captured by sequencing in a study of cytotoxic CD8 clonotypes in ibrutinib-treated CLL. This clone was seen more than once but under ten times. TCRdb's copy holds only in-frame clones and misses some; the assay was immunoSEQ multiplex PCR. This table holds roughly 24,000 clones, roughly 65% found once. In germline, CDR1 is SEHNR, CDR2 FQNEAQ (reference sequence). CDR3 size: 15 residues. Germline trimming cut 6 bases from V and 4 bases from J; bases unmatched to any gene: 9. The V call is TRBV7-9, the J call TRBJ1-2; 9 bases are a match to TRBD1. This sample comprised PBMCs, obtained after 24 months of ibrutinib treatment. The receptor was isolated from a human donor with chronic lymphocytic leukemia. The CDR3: CASSPTGGLSYGYTF. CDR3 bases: TGTGCCAGCAGTCCTACAGGGGGCTTATCCTATGGCTACACCTTC.